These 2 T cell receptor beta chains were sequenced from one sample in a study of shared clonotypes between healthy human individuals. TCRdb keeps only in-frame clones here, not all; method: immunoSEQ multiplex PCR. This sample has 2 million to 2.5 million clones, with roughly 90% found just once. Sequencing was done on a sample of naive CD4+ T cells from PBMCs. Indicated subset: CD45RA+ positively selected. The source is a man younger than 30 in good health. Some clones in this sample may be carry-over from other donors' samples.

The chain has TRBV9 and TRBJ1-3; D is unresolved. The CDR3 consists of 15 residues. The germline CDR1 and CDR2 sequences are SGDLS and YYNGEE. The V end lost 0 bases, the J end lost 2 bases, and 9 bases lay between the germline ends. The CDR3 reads CASSVGPGAGNTIYF. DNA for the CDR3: TGTGCCAGCAGCGTAGGCCCGGGAGCTGGAAACACCATATATTTT.

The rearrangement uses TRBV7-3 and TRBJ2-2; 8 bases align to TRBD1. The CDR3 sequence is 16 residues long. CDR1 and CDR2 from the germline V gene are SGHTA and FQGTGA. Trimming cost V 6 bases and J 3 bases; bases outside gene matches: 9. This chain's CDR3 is CASRFTGGTDTGELFF. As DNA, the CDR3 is TGTGCCAGCAGGTTTACAGGGGGAACTGACACCGGGGAGCTGTTTTTT.